Listed below are T cell receptor beta chains from one sample, sequenced in a study of cytomegalovirus exposure and HLA in healthy donors. Using immunoSEQ multiplex PCR, the repertoire was profiled, and TCRdb retains in-frame clones only, with some absent. The data show 100,000 to 150,000 clones, roughly 82% seen once. The specimen was PBMCs. The receptors derive from a male donor in good health and CMV-seropositive. Each CDR3 is given with its conserved first and last residue. D genes are given only for firm matches. Only some rows state a clone size, as once, few, many or a class for expanded clones.

d_call clone_size j_call v_call cdr3_aa cdr3_nt
- - TRBJ1-2 TRBV14 CASSAHPTPQNYGYTF TGTGCCAGCAGCGCCCATCCGACTCCCCAGAACTATGGCTACACCTTC
TRBD2 - TRBJ2-5 TRBV5-4 CASTPASVAGWETQYF TGTGCCAGCACCCCGGCGTCGGTAGCGGGATGGGAGACCCAGTACTTC
- - TRBJ2-1 TRBV10-2 CASKGEGHDEQFF TGCGCCAGCAAGGGGGAGGGCCACGATGAGCAGTTCTTC
- - TRBJ2-2 TRBV5-6 CASSLGLNTGELFF TGTGCCAGCAGCTTGGGACTTAACACCGGGGAGCTGTTTTTT
- - TRBJ2-7 TRBV2 CASSSDASSYEQYF TGTGCCAGCAGTTCTGACGCTAGCTCCTACGAGCAGTACTTC
TRBD1 - TRBJ1-4 TRBV28 CASSDRGFEKLFF TGTGCCAGCAGCGACAGGGGGTTTGAAAAACTGTTTTTT
- - TRBJ1-3 TRBV5-1 CASSTQVEGNTIYF TGCGCCAGCAGTACACAGGTCGAAGGAAACACCATATATTTT
- - TRBJ2-7 TRBV7-2 CASSLSLARRYEQYF TGTGCCAGCAGCTTATCGCTAGCGAGACGGTACGAGCAGTACTTC
TRBD2 - TRBJ2-5 TRBV7-9 CASSKGTSGREETQYF TGTGCCAGCAGCAAAGGGACTAGCGGGAGAGAAGAGACCCAGTACTTC
- once TRBJ1-5 TRBV28 CASSLTGNKNQPQHF TGTGCCAGCAGTTTAACAGGGAATAAGAATCAGCCCCAGCATTTT
TRBD1 few TRBJ2-7 TRBV10-1 CASRGDRSSYEQYF TGCGCCAGCAGGGGGGACAGGAGCTCCTACGAGCAGTACTTC
- - TRBJ2-7 TRBV7-2 CASSSLRASQYF TGTGCCAGCAGCTCCTTGCGGGCCTCGCAGTACTTC
- once TRBJ1-3 TRBV15 CATSRKLDIHSGNTIYF TGTGCCACCAGCCGCAAACTTGACATCCACTCTGGAAACACCATATATTTT
TRBD1 - TRBJ2-5 TRBV7-9 CASSPPRDRETQYF TGTGCCAGCAGCCCCCCCCGGGACAGGGAGACCCAGTACTTC
- - TRBJ2-1 TRBV5-6 CASSFWGVNEQFF TGTGCCAGCAGCTTTTGGGGGGTCAATGAGCAGTTCTTC
TRBD1 - TRBJ1-4 TRBV4-2 CASSQDRGQGSEKLFF TGTGCCAGCAGCCAGGACCGGGGACAGGGAAGTGAAAAACTGTTTTTT
- - TRBJ2-1 TRBV21-1 CASSIPLAGTYNEQFF TGTGCCAGCAGCATCCCACTAGCGGGGACTTACAATGAGCAGTTCTTC
- - TRBJ1-2 TRBV5-5 CASALGAAANYGYTF TGTGCCAGCGCCTTAGGGGCAGCCGCTAACTATGGCTACACCTTC
TRBD1 - TRBJ1-4 TRBV6-4 CATTRWGQGQTNEKLFF TGTGCCACCACCCGTTGGGGACAGGGGCAAACTAATGAAAAACTGTTTTTT
- - TRBJ2-5 TRBV6-5 CASSYSTRQETQYF TGTGCCAGCAGTTACTCGACTCGTCAAGAGACCCAGTACTTC
TRBD2 - TRBJ2-1 TRBV7-2 CASSRAGGLYNEQFF TGTGCCAGCAGCAGAGCGGGAGGCCTATACAATGAGCAGTTCTTC
- - TRBJ2-1 TRBV5-5 CASSYQGGEQFF TGTGCCAGCAGCTATCAGGGGGGTGAGCAGTTCTTC
- - TRBJ1-2 TRBV29-1 CSVQGLYGYTF TGCAGCGTTCAGGGGTTGTATGGCTACACCTTC
- few TRBJ2-1 TRBV4-3 CASSPAMGGNEQFF TGCGCCAGCAGCCCTGCAATGGGGGGCAATGAGCAGTTCTTC
TRBD1 - TRBJ2-7 TRBV10-3 CAIRTGTGESREQYF TGTGCCATCAGGACCGGGACAGGGGAGAGTCGCGAGCAGTACTTC
- few TRBJ1-1 TRBV6-1 CASSERENTEAFF TGTGCCAGCAGTGAGAGAGAGAACACTGAAGCTTTCTTT
- - TRBJ2-7 TRBV19 CASSPAAASSYEQYF TGTGCCAGTAGCCCGGCGGCGGCAAGCTCCTACGAGCAGTACTTC
- - TRBJ2-6 TRBV4-3 CASSQETGSGANVLTF TGCGCCAGCAGCCAAGAAACCGGCTCTGGGGCCAACGTCCTGACTTTC
- - TRBJ2-7 TRBV12-1 CASSFPGGGPQGGYEQYF TGTGCCAGCAGCTTTCCGGGGGGGGGACCGCAGGGTGGCTACGAGCAGTACTTC
- - TRBJ2-5 TRBV14 CASRATGLETQYF TGTGCCAGCAGGGCGACTGGGTTGGAGACCCAGTACTTC
TRBD1 - TRBJ2-1 TRBV7-9 CASSSTGQGVYNEQFF TGTGCCAGCAGCTCCACCGGACAGGGGGTCTACAATGAGCAGTTCTTC
- - TRBJ1-1 TRBV28 CASSLGTGLERSF TGTGCCAGCAGTTTGGGAACTGGACTTGAAAGAAGCTTT
TRBD2 - TRBJ2-5 TRBV18 CASSPSGNQETQYF TGTGCCAGCTCACCCAGCGGGAACCAAGAGACCCAGTACTTC
- - TRBJ2-5 TRBV6-5 CASSYSRGTQYF TGTGCCAGCAGTTACTCGCGGGGGACCCAGTACTTC
- - TRBJ2-7 TRBV29-1 CSVEGQGGTEQYF TGCAGCGTTGAAGGACAGGGAGGCACCGAGCAGTACTTC
TRBD2 - TRBJ2-3 TRBV30 CAWSHWRTSGVQDTQYF TGTGCCTGGAGCCACTGGAGGACTAGCGGGGTCCAAGATACGCAGTATTTT
TRBD2 - TRBJ2-1 TRBV10-2 CASSESLLADHNEQFF TGCGCCAGCAGTGAGTCCTTACTAGCGGATCACAATGAGCAGTTCTTC
- - TRBJ2-7 TRBV7-2 CASTTSYSSYEQYF TGTGCCAGCACCACCTCCTATAGCTCCTACGAGCAGTACTTC
- - TRBJ2-7 TRBV19 CASSTLAANYEQYF TGTGCCAGTAGTACGTTAGCGGCTAACTACGAGCAGTACTTC
- - TRBJ2-3 TRBV18 CASSPLSDTQYF TGTGCCAGCTCACCCCTCTCAGATACGCAGTATTTT
- - TRBJ2-7 TRBV9 CASSVGGGADYEQYF TGTGCCAGCAGCGTTGGTGGCGGGGCGGACTACGAGCAGTACTTC
TRBD1 - TRBJ1-2 TRBV5-6 CASTIQGSAFYGYTF TGTGCCAGCACCATACAGGGGTCTGCTTTCTATGGCTACACCTTC
TRBD1 - TRBJ2-7 TRBV5-1 CASSLETGDLGEQYF TGCGCCAGCAGCTTGGAGACAGGGGATTTAGGCGAGCAGTACTTC
TRBD2 - TRBJ2-7 TRBV5-4 CASSLRLAGDQTSYEQYF TGTGCCAGCAGCCTCAGACTAGCGGGAGACCAGACATCCTACGAGCAGTACTTC
TRBD1 - TRBJ2-7 TRBV30 CAWRDVSGGSYEQYF TGTGCCTGGAGGGATGTATCAGGGGGATCCTACGAGCAGTACTTC
- - TRBJ2-3 TRBV11-2 CASSLDPTNTDTQYF TGTGCCAGCAGCTTAGACCCTACGAACACAGATACGCAGTATTTT
TRBD1 - TRBJ2-7 TRBV6-6 CASSYLPGQSYEQYF TGTGCCAGCAGTTACCTCCCGGGACAGTCCTACGAGCAGTACTTC
- - TRBJ2-2 TRBV7-2 CASSLAWSGGELFF TGTGCCAGCAGTCTAGCGTGGTCGGGCGGGGAGCTGTTTTTT
- - TRBJ2-7 TRBV6-6 CASSPSRLGLSYEQYF TGTGCCAGCAGCCCATCCAGGCTGGGACTCTCCTACGAGCAGTACTTC
- - TRBJ2-7 TRBV2 CASSRDSTYEQYF TGTGCCAGCAGTCGGGACTCAACCTACGAGCAGTACTTC
- - TRBJ2-7 TRBV28 CASFRGHSYEQYF TGTGCCAGCTTCAGAGGGCACTCTTACGAGCAGTACTTC
TRBD1 few TRBJ1-5 TRBV28 CASRGQGGNQPQHF TGTGCCAGCCGTGGACAGGGTGGCAATCAGCCCCAGCATTTT
TRBD2 - TRBJ2-1 TRBV7-9 CASSLAVAGGLNEQFF TGTGCCAGCAGCTTAGCGGTAGCGGGAGGGCTGAATGAGCAGTTCTTC
- - TRBJ2-5 TRBV13 CASSPGSTKTQYF TGTGCCAGCAGCCCCGGGAGCACGAAGACCCAGTACTTC
TRBD2 - TRBJ2-5 TRBV27 CASRPNSGRPRETQYF TGTGCCAGCAGGCCGAATAGCGGGAGGCCCCGAGAGACCCAGTACTTC
- - TRBJ2-7 TRBV9 CASSVGATLIEQYF TGTGCCAGCAGCGTAGGGGCTACCCTGATCGAGCAGTACTTC
- - TRBJ1-1 TRBV19 CASSITGNTEAFF TGTGCCAGTAGTATAACTGGGAACACTGAAGCTTTCTTT
TRBD1 - TRBJ1-4 TRBV7-2 CASSPFGTGEKLFF TGTGCCAGCAGCCCATTCGGGACAGGCGAAAAACTGTTTTTT
TRBD1 - TRBJ1-5 TRBV28 CASRLLDRDNQPQHF TGTGCCAGCAGATTATTGGACAGGGATAATCAGCCCCAGCATTTT